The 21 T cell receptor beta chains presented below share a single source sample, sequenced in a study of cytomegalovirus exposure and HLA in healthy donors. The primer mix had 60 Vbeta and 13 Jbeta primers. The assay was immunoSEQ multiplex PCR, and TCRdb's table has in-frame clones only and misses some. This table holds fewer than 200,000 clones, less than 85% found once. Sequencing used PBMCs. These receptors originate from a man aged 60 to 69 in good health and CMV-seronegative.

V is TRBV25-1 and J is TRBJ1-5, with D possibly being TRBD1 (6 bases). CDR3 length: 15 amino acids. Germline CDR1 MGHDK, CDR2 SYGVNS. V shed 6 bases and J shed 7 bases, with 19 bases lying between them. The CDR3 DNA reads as TGTGCCAGCAGCGAGACAGGCGTCCTGAGGCAGCCCCAGCATTTT. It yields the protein CASSETGVLRQPQHF.

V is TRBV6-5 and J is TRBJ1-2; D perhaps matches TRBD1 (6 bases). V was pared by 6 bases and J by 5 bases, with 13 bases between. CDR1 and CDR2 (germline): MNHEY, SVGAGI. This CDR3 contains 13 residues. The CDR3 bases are TGTGCCAGCAGCTTCGACAGGAATTATGGCTACACCTTC. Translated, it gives CASSFDRNYGYTF.

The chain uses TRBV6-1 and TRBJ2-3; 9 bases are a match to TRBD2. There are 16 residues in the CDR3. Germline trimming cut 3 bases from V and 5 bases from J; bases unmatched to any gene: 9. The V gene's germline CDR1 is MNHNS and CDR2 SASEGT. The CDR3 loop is CASSEDPGLALDTQYF. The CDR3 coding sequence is TGTGCCAGCAGTGAGGACCCGGGACTAGCATTAGATACGCAGTATTTT.

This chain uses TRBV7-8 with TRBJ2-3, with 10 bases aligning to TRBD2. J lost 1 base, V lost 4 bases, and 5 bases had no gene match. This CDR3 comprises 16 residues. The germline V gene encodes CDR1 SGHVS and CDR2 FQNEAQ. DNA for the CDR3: TGTGCCAGCAGCTCTAGTACTAGCGGGGGCACAGATACGCAGTATTTT. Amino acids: CASSSSTSGGTDTQYF.

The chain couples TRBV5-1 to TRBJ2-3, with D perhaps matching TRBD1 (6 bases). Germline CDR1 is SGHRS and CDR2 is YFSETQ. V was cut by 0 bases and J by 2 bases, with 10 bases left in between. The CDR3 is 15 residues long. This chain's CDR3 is CASSLVAGATDTQYF. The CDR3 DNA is TGCGCCAGCAGCTTGGTGGCAGGGGCCACAGATACGCAGTATTTT.

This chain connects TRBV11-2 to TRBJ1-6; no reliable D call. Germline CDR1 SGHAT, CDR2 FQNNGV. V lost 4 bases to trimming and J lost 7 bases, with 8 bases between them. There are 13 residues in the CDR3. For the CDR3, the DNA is TGTGCCAGCAGCTCAGACCTGAATTCACCCCTCCACTTT. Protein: CASSSDLNSPLHF.

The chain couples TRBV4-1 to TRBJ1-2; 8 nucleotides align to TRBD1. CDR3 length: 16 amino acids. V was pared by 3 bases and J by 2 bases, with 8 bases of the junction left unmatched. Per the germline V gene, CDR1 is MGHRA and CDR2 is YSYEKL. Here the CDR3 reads CASSQAPDRVNYGYTF. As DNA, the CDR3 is TGCGCCAGCAGCCAGGCTCCGGACAGGGTGAACTATGGCTACACCTTC.

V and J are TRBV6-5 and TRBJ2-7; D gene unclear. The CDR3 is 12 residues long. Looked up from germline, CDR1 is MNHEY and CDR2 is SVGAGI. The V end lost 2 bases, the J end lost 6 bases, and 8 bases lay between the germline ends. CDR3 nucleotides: TGTGCCAGCAGTTACCCAGGCTCCGAGCAGTACTTC. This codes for CASSYPGSEQYF.

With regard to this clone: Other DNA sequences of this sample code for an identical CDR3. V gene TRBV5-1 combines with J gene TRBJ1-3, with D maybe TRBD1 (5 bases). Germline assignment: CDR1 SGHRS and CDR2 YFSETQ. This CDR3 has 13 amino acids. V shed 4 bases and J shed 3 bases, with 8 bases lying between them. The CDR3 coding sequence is TGCGCCAGCAGCCCGGGGGTTGGAAACACCATATATTTT. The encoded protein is CASSPGVGNTIYF.

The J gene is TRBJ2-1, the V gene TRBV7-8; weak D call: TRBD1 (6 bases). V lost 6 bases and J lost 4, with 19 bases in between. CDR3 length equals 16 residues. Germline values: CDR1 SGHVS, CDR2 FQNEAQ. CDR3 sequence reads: CASRQGWQRGYNEQFF. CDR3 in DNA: TGTGCCAGCAGACAAGGGTGGCAGAGGGGGTACAATGAGCAGTTCTTC.

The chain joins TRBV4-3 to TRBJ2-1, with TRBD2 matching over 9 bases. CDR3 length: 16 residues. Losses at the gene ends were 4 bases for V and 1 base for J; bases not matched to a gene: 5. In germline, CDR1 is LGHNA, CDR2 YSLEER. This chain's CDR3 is CASSPRSGGSYNEQFF. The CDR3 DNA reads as TGCGCCAGCAGCCCACGTAGCGGGGGATCCTACAATGAGCAGTTCTTC.

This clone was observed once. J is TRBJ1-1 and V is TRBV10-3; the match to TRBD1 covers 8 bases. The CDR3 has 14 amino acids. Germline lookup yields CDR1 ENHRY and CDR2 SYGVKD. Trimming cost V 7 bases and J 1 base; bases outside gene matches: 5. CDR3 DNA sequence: TGTGCCATCACCCAGGACAGGGAGAACACTGAAGCTTTCTTT. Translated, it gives CAITQDRENTEAFF.

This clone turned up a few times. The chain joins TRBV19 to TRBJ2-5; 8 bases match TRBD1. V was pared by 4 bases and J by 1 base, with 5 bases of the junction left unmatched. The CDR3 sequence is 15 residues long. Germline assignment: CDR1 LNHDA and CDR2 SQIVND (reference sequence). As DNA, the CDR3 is TGTGCCAGTAGTAGAACCGGGACAGGCCAAGAGACCCAGTACTTC. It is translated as CASSRTGTGQETQYF.

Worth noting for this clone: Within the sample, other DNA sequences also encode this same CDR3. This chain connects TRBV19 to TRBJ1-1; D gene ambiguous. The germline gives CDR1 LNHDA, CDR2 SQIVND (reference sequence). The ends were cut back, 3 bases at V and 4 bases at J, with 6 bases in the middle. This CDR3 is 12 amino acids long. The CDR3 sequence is CASSIAGTEAFF. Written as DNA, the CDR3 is TGTGCCAGTAGTATTGCCGGCACTGAAGCTTTCTTT.

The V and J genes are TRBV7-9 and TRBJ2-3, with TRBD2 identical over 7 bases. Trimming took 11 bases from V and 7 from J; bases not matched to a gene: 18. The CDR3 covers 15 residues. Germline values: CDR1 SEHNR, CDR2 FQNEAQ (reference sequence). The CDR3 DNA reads TGTGCCCATGGGGCGGGGGAAAGTAAGTTGAATACGCAGTATTTT. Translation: CAHGAGESKLNTQYF.

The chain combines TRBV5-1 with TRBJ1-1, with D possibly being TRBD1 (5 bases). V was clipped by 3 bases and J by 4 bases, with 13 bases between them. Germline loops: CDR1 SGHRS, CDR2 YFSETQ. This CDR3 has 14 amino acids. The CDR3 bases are TGCGCCAGCAGCTCCAGGGTGGGTGGCACTGAAGCTTTCTTT. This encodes CASSSRVGGTEAFF.

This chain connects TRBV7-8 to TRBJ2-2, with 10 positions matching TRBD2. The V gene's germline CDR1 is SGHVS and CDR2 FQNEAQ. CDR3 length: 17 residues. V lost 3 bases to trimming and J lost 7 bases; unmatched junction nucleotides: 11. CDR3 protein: CASSFLFSGGAHGELFF. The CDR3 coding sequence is TGTGCCAGCAGCTTTCTCTTCAGCGGGGGGGCCCACGGGGAGCTGTTTTTT.

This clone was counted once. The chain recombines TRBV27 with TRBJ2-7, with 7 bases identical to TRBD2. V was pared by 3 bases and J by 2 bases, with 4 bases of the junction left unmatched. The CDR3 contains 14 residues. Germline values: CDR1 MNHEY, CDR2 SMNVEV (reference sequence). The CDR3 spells CASSLGTTAYEQYF. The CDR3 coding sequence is TGTGCCAGCAGTTTGGGGACTACGGCCTACGAGCAGTACTTC.

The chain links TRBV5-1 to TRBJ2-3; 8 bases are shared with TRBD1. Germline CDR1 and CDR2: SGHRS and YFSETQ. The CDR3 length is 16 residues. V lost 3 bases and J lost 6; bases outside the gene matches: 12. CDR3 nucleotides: TGCGCCAGCAGCTACGAGACCGGGACAGGAGCGGATACGCAGTATTTT. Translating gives CASSYETGTGADTQYF.

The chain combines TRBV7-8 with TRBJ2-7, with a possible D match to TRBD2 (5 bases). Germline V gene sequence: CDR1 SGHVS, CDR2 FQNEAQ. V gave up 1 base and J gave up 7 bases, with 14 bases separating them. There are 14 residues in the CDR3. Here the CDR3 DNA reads TGTGCCAGCAGCTTAGACCCGGGGTTCTTGGAGCAGTACTTC. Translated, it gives CASSLDPGFLEQYF.

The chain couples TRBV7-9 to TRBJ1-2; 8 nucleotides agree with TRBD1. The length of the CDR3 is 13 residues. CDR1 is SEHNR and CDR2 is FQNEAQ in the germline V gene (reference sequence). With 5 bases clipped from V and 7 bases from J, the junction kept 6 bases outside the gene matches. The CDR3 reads CASSNRTGSGYTF. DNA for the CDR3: TGTGCCAGCAGCAACAGGACAGGGTCTGGCTACACCTTC.